The table lists the clone carrying this T cell receptor beta chain with a few counts. Its target is unknown. One entry per CDR3 protein results from TCRdb running MiXCR on the RT-PCR reads. Of 280,000 or so distinct CDR3 sequences in the sample, 20% to 25% were seen once. This specimen belongs to a study of response to subunit inactivated influenza vaccine. Study conclusions and caveats: There was a suggestion from the authors that each seasonal influenza vaccination recruits few new T cells.

This CDR3 contains 16 residues. V dropped 5 bases and J dropped 7 bases, with 20 bases sitting between them. The source of this sequence is a man between 50 and 70 years old who received an inactivated influenza vaccine. Here the sequenced sample was PBMCs from blood, taken less than 22 months after vaccination. J is TRBJ1-4 and V is TRBV12-3 or TRBV12-4; maybe TRBD1 (5 bases). CDR3 loop: CASSPTNLRDGEKLFF. DNA for the CDR3: TGTGCCAGCAGTCCCACCAACTTACGGGACGGTGAAAAACTGTTTTTT.